This TCR beta chain was recovered during a study of human T cells and chemical hapten exposure (dated by TCRdb to the early 2020s). Regarding the complete study: For sensitization, 2% DPC in acetone was applied to a roughly 2 cm by roughly 2 cm area of upper inner arm skin. Alopecia areata with under or over 50% scalp involvement, alopecia totalis and alopecia universalis were represented in the patient cohort, which was mostly female. Peripheral blood TCR repertoire changes were tracked in vivo in alopecia patients during primary and secondary sensitization to the hapten diphenylcyclopropenone (DPC). Patch testing was performed on the upper back with Finn chambers containing 0.01% DPC, and the patch tests were scored after 6 days according to International Contact Dermatitis Research Group standards. Blood samples were taken from patients before sensitization (week 0) and at 2, 6 and about 24 weeks after DPC sensitization. For TCR sequencing, blood came from 25 to 35 alopecia patients at anywhere from one to four time points (pre-sensitization, 2, 6 and 24 weeks). Libraries were pooled for sequencing, and variation in per-sample TCR yields was attributed mainly to small differences in library volumes within the pool. Throughout the study period of roughly 24 weeks, patients also received therapeutic DPC doses to the scalp every week. The paper as a whole reports these results and caveats: DPC sensitization did not change how many TCRs were above 1 in 1000 frequency, and no evidence was found of alterations in global repertoire structure. Repeated subsampling changed both the strength of the expansion versus patch-test correlation and the threshold at which that correlation became significant. All patients had alopecia, a presumed autoimmune disease, so their immune response might differ from that of healthy individuals. A positive correlation was found between the number of PT1 expanded TCRs and patch test score, with significance reached at thresholds 8, 16 and 32 but not 4. Significantly more large CDR3 similarity clusters were formed by expanded TCRs than by pre-sensitization or healthy control sets, consistent with antigen-driven responses.

Libraries came from RACE. The reads were generated on a NextSeq 500. During library preparation, unique molecular identifiers were attached to individual cDNA molecules so that TCRs could be counted in a quantitative, reproducible way. Each blood RNA sample was used to sequence both TCR alpha and TCR beta chains. From the authors' description of their analysis: Samples had a median of roughly 91,000 TCRs, with a range from about 23,224 to 750,000. V, J and CDR3 annotation of the TCR reads was performed with the Decombinator software suite. Every sample was subsampled to the same number of TCRs (28,000) for the PS versus PT1 abundance plots. TCRs were defined as expanded if absent before sensitization and observed at least eight times at the 2-week time point. TCRdb trimmed the raw reads at Q25, called clones with MiXCR and kept productive beta chains. CDR3 protein sequences are deduplicated, and each keeps its most common genes and DNA. TCRdb, not the authors, supplied the V and J calls. This sample holds around 53,000 distinct CDR3 sequences; around 9.3% were observed only once. The top ten clones comprise 3.5% to 5% of the sample.

This clonotype occurred many times. What antigen it recognizes has not been identified. Nothing much larger sits one base from this clone, and base qualities are not available. The CDR3 measures 12 amino acids from cysteine to phenylalanine. Just CDR3 DNA is preserved here, 36 bases in frame from base 1. The germline ends are 6 bases apart after V is trimmed by 3 bases and J by 1 base. From the germline V gene (reference sequence), CDR1 is DFQATT and CDR2 is SNEGSKA. This sample's time point label indicates: patch test 1, 2 weeks after DPC sensitization. The meaning of the sample's treatment or condition label: therapeutic diphenylcyclopropenone sensitization with weekly scalp DPC. At each patch-test visit, blood was drawn before the patch test was applied. Patients were considered eligible if aged 18 to 70, diagnosed with alopecia and deemed suitable for DPC therapy, and patients were excluded if pregnant. Total RNA was extracted from unfractionated whole blood that had been collected in Tempus Blood RNA tubes.

The specimen comprised whole blood, sampled in connection with sensitization to the hapten diphenylcyclopropenone (DPC). The origin of this receptor is a woman aged 50 to 65 with alopecia areata. Some clones in this sample may be carry-over from other donors' samples. This chain is built from TRBV20-1 and TRBJ1-1; the D gene lacks a confident call. The nucleotides read TGCAGTGCTAGGGGTCCGAACACTGAAGCTTTCTTT. It is translated as CSARGPNTEAFF.